A selection of T cell receptor beta chains follows, all from one sample in a study of blood T cell repertoires in COVID-19. Repertoires were generated with immunoSEQ multiplex PCR, while TCRdb's copy carries only in-frame clones and drops some. Here the sample spans approximately 190,000 clones, around 86% being singletons. Sequencing was done on a sample of PBMCs or T cells enriched from blood (not recorded which). The receptors derive from a woman aged 40 to 50 in a cohort exposed to, infected with or recovered from COVID-19 (not recorded which). CDR3s include the opening cysteine and the closing phenylalanine or tryptophan. The size of a clone is reported for some rows only, either as once, few or many, or as a class for expanded clones.

clone_size | v_call | cdr3_aa
once | TRBV9 | CASTKTGANTGELFF
. | TRBV6-2/TRBV6-3 | CASSWGQLGEQYF
. | TRBV19 | CASSYTGNTEAFF
. | TRBV5-1 | CASQDSGSRYEQYF
. | TRBV5-1 | CASSPQPGGATGELFF
. | TRBV5-1 | CASSLTSGRASGNEQFF
. | TRBV23-1 | CASSRLAGGPDEQFF
. | TRBV11-3 | CASSLESSRAHNEQFF
. | TRBV29-1 | CSTGTEYNEQFF
. | TRBV3-1/TRBV3-2 | CASSLRGLGTGTGELFF
. | TRBV30 | CAWTYNTGELFF
. | TRBV7-9 | CASSLQGSNTEAFF
. | TRBV5-4 | CASSPDRGGYGYTF
. | TRBV5-1 | CASSLKGLAGGYEQFF
. | TRBV5-6 | CASSLGAPTYEQYF
. | TRBV19 | CASSIGWDRVNEQFF
. | TRBV11-2 | CASSLAGRAGLRNTQYF
once | TRBV5-1 | CASSLDRGDNSPLHF
. | TRBV9 | CASSVGQGANQPQHF
. | TRBV5-1 | CASSLVGGRNTIYF
. | TRBV11-1 | CASSPGRTYEQYF
. | TRBV19 | CASSTYSYNEQFF
. | TRBV5-1 | CASSLSSGRAYEQYF
. | TRBV5-4 | CASSPPRLAGNEQFF
. | TRBV2 | CASSEGQGPYTDTQYF
. | TRBV28 | CASSLAQGPQHF
few | TRBV20-1 | CSASLPEEPVYGYTF
. | TRBV28 | CASTYFSGTSFDQETQYF
once | TRBV4-2 | CASSQDLGGLQDYGYTF
. | TRBV19 | CASSMVQPLMSGQPQHF
. | TRBV30 | CAWMQGYGYTF
. | TRBV27 | CASSFSAAGELFF
. | TRBV3-1/TRBV3-2 | CASSQIDSLQPQHF
few | TRBV30 | CAWSAGDFSNQPQHF
. | TRBV20-1 | CSASWTGTVNTEAFF
. | TRBV27 | CASSQGGARRTEAFF
. | TRBV20-1 | CSASPIEGHLTGELFF
. | TRBV24-1 | CATSDSTGTNYGYTF
. | TRBV24-1 | CATSDPNWQGPLGNIGYTF
once | TRBV25-1 | CASSEFGVQETQYF
once | TRBV5-4 | CASSFSRTIGYTF
. | TRBV5-1 | CASSQGSAWGTDTQYF